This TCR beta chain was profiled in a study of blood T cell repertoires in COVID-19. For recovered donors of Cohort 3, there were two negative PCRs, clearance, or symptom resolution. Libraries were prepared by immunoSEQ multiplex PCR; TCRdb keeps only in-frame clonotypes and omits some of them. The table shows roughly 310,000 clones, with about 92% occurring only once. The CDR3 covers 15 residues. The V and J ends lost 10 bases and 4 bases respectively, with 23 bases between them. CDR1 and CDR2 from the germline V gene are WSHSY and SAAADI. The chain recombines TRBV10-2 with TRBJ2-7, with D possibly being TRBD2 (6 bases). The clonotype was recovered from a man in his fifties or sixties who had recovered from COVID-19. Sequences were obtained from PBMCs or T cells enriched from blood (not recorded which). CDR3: CATPGLSLAMYEQYF. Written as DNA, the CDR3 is TGCGCCACACCCGGTTTAAGTCTAGCGATGTACGAGCAGTACTTC.